This is a list of T cell receptor beta chains from one sample in a study of T cells in Graves' hyperthyroidism and ophthalmopathy. From the multiplex PCR reads, TCRdb called clonotypes with MiXCR, one entry per CDR3 protein. The table lists a few hundred thousand distinct CDR3 sequences, about 45% of them singletons. The sequencing input was peripheral blood or thyroid tissue (not recorded which). Source of these receptors: an adult woman with Graves' disease, either hyperthyroidism or ophthalmopathy (not recorded which). Both conserved end residues are part of each CDR3. Fields, in order: J gene, clone size, V gene, D gene, CDR3 DNA, CDR3 protein. D genes are given only for firm matches. Clone size is given for some rows only: seen once, a few or many times, or a class if the clone is expanded.

J gene: TRBJ1-2
clone size: NA
V gene: TRBV19
D gene: NA
CDR3 DNA: TGTGCCAGTAGTATCCTAGCGGGACATCGCTATGGCTACACCTTC
CDR3 protein: CASSILAGHRYGYTF

J gene: TRBJ2-2
clone size: many
V gene: TRBV20-1
D gene: NA
CDR3 DNA: TGCAGTGCTAGAAACGTCGCGAACACCGGGGAGCTGTTTTTT
CDR3 protein: CSARNVANTGELFF

J gene: TRBJ2-7
clone size: NA
V gene: TRBV25-1
D gene: NA
CDR3 DNA: TGTGCCAGCAGTGAAGATTTGGGGGTTTCCCCCTACGAGCAGTACTTC
CDR3 protein: CASSEDLGVSPYEQYF

J gene: TRBJ2-1
clone size: once
V gene: TRBV4-1
D gene: NA
CDR3 DNA: TGCGCCAGCAGCCAATCTCTTGGGAGCTCCTACAATGAGCAGTTCTTC
CDR3 protein: CASSQSLGSSYNEQFF

J gene: TRBJ1-5
clone size: NA
V gene: TRBV7-2
D gene: NA
CDR3 DNA: TGCGCCAGCAGCCAAGAATCGCAGGGGCGACATCAGCCCCAGCATTTT
CDR3 protein: CASSQESQGRHQPQHF

J gene: TRBJ1-5
clone size: few
V gene: TRBV6-5
D gene: NA
CDR3 DNA: TGTGCCAGCAGTGATGGGCAGACCCAGGGGCAGCCCCAGCATTTT
CDR3 protein: CASSDGQTQGQPQHF

J gene: TRBJ1-1
clone size: once
V gene: TRBV12-3/TRBV12-4
D gene: NA
CDR3 DNA: TGTGCCAGCAGTTCGAACGAGAACACTGAAGCTTTCTTT
CDR3 protein: CASSSNENTEAFF

J gene: TRBJ2-2
clone size: NA
V gene: TRBV19
D gene: NA
CDR3 DNA: TGTGCCAGTAGTATTTCCAGGGAGCTGTTTTTT
CDR3 protein: CASSISRELFF

J gene: TRBJ2-2
clone size: NA
V gene: TRBV5-1
D gene: NA
CDR3 DNA: TGCGCCAGCAGCGGAAGCGACACCGGGGAGCTGTTTTTT
CDR3 protein: CASSGSDTGELFF

J gene: TRBJ1-5
clone size: many
V gene: TRBV7-2
D gene: NA
CDR3 DNA: TGTGCCAGCAGTTCCCACCCCCTGAATCAGCCCCAGCATTTT
CDR3 protein: CASSSHPLNQPQHF

J gene: TRBJ1-1
clone size: NA
V gene: TRBV12-3/TRBV12-4
D gene: NA
CDR3 DNA: TGTGCCAGCAGCACCTCTACACTCATGAACACTGAAGCTTTCTTT
CDR3 protein: CASSTSTLMNTEAFF

J gene: TRBJ2-7
clone size: few
V gene: TRBV9
D gene: NA
CDR3 DNA: TGTGCCAGCAGCCCTATTAACTCCTACGAGCAGTACTTC
CDR3 protein: CASSPINSYEQYF

J gene: TRBJ1-6
clone size: NA
V gene: TRBV6-5
D gene: NA
CDR3 DNA: TGTGCCAGCAGTTACTCTGTAGGGTCTAATTCACTCCTCCACTTT
CDR3 protein: CASSYSVGSNSLLHF

J gene: TRBJ1-1
clone size: NA
V gene: TRBV15
D gene: NA
CDR3 DNA: TGTGCCACCAGCAGGGGTTACAATGAAGCTTTCTTT
CDR3 protein: CATSRGYNEAFF

J gene: TRBJ1-5
clone size: NA
V gene: TRBV7-9
D gene: NA
CDR3 DNA: TGTGCCAGTCGGACAGAACTGGGTCAGCCCCAGCATTTT
CDR3 protein: CASRTELGQPQHF

J gene: TRBJ1-3
clone size: many
V gene: TRBV9
D gene: TRBD1
CDR3 DNA: TGTGCCAGCAGCGTAGATCCGAAGGGGGCCTCTGGAAACACCATATATTTT
CDR3 protein: CASSVDPKGASGNTIYF

J gene: TRBJ1-1
clone size: many
V gene: TRBV11-2
D gene: NA
CDR3 DNA: TGTGCCAGCAGCTTTACAGGGGAAGCTTTCTTT
CDR3 protein: CASSFTGEAFF

J gene: TRBJ1-2
clone size: many
V gene: TRBV24-1
D gene: NA
CDR3 DNA: TGTGCCACCAGTGATCCCGGGACGGCCAACTATGGCTACACCTTC
CDR3 protein: CATSDPGTANYGYTF

J gene: TRBJ1-1
clone size: NA
V gene: TRBV12-3/TRBV12-4
D gene: NA
CDR3 DNA: TGTGCCAGCCTAGGCCGGATTGAAGCTTTCTTT
CDR3 protein: CASLGRIEAFF

J gene: TRBJ2-7
clone size: few
V gene: TRBV10-2
D gene: NA
CDR3 DNA: TGCGCCAGCAGCGGGTGGGGGACGCCGACCTACGAGCAGTACTTC
CDR3 protein: CASSGWGTPTYEQYF

J gene: TRBJ2-7
clone size: many
V gene: TRBV28
D gene: TRBD1
CDR3 DNA: TGTGCCAGCAGTTCATGGACAGGGAAGTTCTACGAGCAGTACTTC
CDR3 protein: CASSSWTGKFYEQYF

J gene: TRBJ1-1
clone size: few
V gene: TRBV5-1
D gene: TRBD1
CDR3 DNA: TGCGCCAGCAGCCCGTTACAGGGGGACACTGAAGCTTTCTTT
CDR3 protein: CASSPLQGDTEAFF

J gene: TRBJ1-6
clone size: many
V gene: TRBV2
D gene: TRBD1
CDR3 DNA: TGTGCCAGCACCCCAGGAGGGGGACAGCAGTTCTATAATTCACCCCTCCACTTT
CDR3 protein: CASTPGGGQQFYNSPLHF

J gene: TRBJ1-1
clone size: NA
V gene: TRBV20-1
D gene: NA
CDR3 DNA: TGCAGTGCTAGCCTGGGGGTCGGCACTGAAGCTTTCTTT
CDR3 protein: CSASLGVGTEAFF

J gene: TRBJ2-7
clone size: many
V gene: TRBV11-2
D gene: TRBD2
CDR3 DNA: TGTGCCAGCAGCTTTGGGACTAGCGGGACCTACGAGCAGTACTTC
CDR3 protein: CASSFGTSGTYEQYF

J gene: TRBJ1-4
clone size: NA
V gene: TRBV20-1
D gene: NA
CDR3 DNA: TGCAGTGCTAGAGAGTTTAAAGGGAGGTTT
CDR3 protein: CSAREFKGRF

J gene: TRBJ1-5
clone size: once
V gene: TRBV10-3
D gene: NA
CDR3 DNA: TGTGCCACCGGACAGCTTAATAGCAATCAGCCCCAGCATTTT
CDR3 protein: CATGQLNSNQPQHF

J gene: TRBJ1-5
clone size: many
V gene: TRBV19
D gene: NA
CDR3 DNA: TGTGCCAGTTGCGACAGTTTTGGCAATCAGCCCCAGCATTTT
CDR3 protein: CASCDSFGNQPQHF

J gene: TRBJ1-4
clone size: few
V gene: TRBV20-1
D gene: NA
CDR3 DNA: TGCAGTGACATAAGAGGCCCAGCGGCCCCCCGGGGTGAAAAACTGTTTTTT
CDR3 protein: CSDIRGPAAPRGEKLFF

J gene: TRBJ1-1
clone size: once
V gene: TRBV19
D gene: NA
CDR3 DNA: TGTGCCAGTAGTATGAGGGAATATACTGAAGCTTTCTTT
CDR3 protein: CASSMREYTEAFF

J gene: TRBJ2-2
clone size: NA
V gene: TRBV6-5
D gene: NA
CDR3 DNA: TGTGCCAGCAGTAACATGAACACCGGGGAGCTGTTTTTT
CDR3 protein: CASSNMNTGELFF

J gene: TRBJ2-7
clone size: many
V gene: TRBV12-3/TRBV12-4
D gene: NA
CDR3 DNA: TGTGCCAGCAGTTTAGGGGGAAAGGTTGGCGAGCAGTACTTC
CDR3 protein: CASSLGGKVGEQYF

J gene: TRBJ2-5
clone size: NA
V gene: TRBV20-1
D gene: NA
CDR3 DNA: TGCAGTGCTAGTCGGCAGGTGAACACCGGGGAGCTGAAGACCCAGTACTTC
CDR3 protein: CSASRQVNTGELKTQYF

J gene: TRBJ1-6
clone size: many
V gene: TRBV10-3
D gene: NA
CDR3 DNA: TGTGCCATCAGTGAGTCTAAGGTTTATAATTCACCCCTCCACTTT
CDR3 protein: CAISESKVYNSPLHF

J gene: TRBJ2-7
clone size: NA
V gene: TRBV2
D gene: NA
CDR3 DNA: TGTGCCAGCGAGGTAGCGAGCAACGAGCAGTACTTC
CDR3 protein: CASEVASNEQYF

J gene: TRBJ1-1
clone size: many
V gene: TRBV20-1
D gene: NA
CDR3 DNA: TGCAGTGCTAGTGCCCCCCCATGGGGAGGGAACACTGAAGCTTTCTTT
CDR3 protein: CSASAPPWGGNTEAFF

J gene: TRBJ1-1
clone size: many
V gene: TRBV12-3/TRBV12-4
D gene: NA
CDR3 DNA: TGTGCCAGCAGTAAAATCAGGGACACTGAAGCTTTCTTT
CDR3 protein: CASSKIRDTEAFF

J gene: TRBJ1-5
clone size: many
V gene: TRBV29-1
D gene: NA
CDR3 DNA: TGCAGCGTTGCTCAGGGGAACGACAATCAGCCCCAGCATTTT
CDR3 protein: CSVAQGNDNQPQHF

J gene: TRBJ1-2
clone size: many
V gene: TRBV6-5
D gene: NA
CDR3 DNA: TGTGCCAGCAGTCTGACAGCAGACTATGGCTACACCTTC
CDR3 protein: CASSLTADYGYTF

J gene: TRBJ1-5
clone size: NA
V gene: TRBV24-1
D gene: NA
CDR3 DNA: TGTGCCACCAGTGATTTAAGATTAGGCAATCAGCCCCAGCATTTT
CDR3 protein: CATSDLRLGNQPQHF